This TCR beta chain was recovered during a study of T cells in Graves' hyperthyroidism and ophthalmopathy. Germline CDR1 and CDR2: LNHDA and SQIVND (reference sequence). The V and J ends lost 4 bases and 5 bases respectively, with 17 bases between them. The CDR3 spans 16 residues. Researchers took RNA transcripts and amplified the TCR beta CDR3 regions from them. Using the HTBI primer set, a first-round RT-PCR was run on the TCR CDR3. Each CDR3 protein is one row after TCRdb ran MiXCR on the multiplex PCR reads. The table records roughly 240,000 distinct CDR3 sequences, approximately 25% of them present only once. Patients with ophthalmopathy all had a Clinical Activity Score of at least 3, a NOSPECS grade of at least 4 and duration under 3 months. Ten or more counts support this clonotype.

The receptor's source is a woman aged 40 to 50 with Graves' ophthalmopathy. The sample taken for sequencing was blood. The chain employs TRBV19 and TRBJ2-2; perhaps TRBD1 as D (5 bases). The CDR3 sequence is CASSTLTGSPTGELFF. The CDR3 coding sequence is TGTGCCAGTAGTACCTTAACAGGCTCCCCTACCGGGGAGCTGTTTTTT.